A single T cell receptor (beta chain) is shown here with its context. TCRdb keeps only in-frame clones here, not all; method: immunoSEQ multiplex PCR. This sample carries some 30,000 clones, around four fifths of them seen once, and the ten largest clones take 0.5% to 0.8%. The sample is drawn from a study of memory CD4+ T cells and cytomegalovirus serostatus. Overall study: Donors were healthy Belgian adults, under 10 CMV seropositive and around 24 seronegative.

The sort gate was single viable CD3+CD4+CD8-CD45RO+ cells for memory CD4+ T cells. Trimming removed 0 bases from V and 8 bases from J; junction bases left unmatched: 6. Per the germline V gene, CDR1 is SGHTA and CDR2 is FQGNSA. The CDR3 is 14 residues long. The specimen sequenced was memory CD4+ T cells from blood. This TCR was recovered from an adult in good health and CMV-seronegative. Some clones in this sample may be carry-over from other donors' samples. J is TRBJ1-2 and V is TRBV7-2, with 7 bases aligning to TRBD1. CDR3 protein: CASSLAGTGEGYTF. The CDR3 DNA reads TGTGCCAGCAGCTTAGCGGGAACAGGGGAAGGCTACACCTTC.